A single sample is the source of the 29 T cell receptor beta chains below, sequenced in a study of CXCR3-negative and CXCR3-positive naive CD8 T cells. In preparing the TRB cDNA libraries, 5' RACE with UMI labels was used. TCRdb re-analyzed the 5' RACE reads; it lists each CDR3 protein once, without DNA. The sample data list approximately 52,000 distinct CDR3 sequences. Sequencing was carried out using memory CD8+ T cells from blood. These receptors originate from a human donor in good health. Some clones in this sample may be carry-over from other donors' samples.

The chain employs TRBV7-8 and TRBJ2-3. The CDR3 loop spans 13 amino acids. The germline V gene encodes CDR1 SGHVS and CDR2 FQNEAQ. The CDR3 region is CASSLVGVDTQYF.

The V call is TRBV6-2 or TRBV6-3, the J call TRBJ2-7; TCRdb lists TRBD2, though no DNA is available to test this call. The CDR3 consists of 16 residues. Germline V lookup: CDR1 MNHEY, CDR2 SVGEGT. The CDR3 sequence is CASSYLRSGLRYEQYF.

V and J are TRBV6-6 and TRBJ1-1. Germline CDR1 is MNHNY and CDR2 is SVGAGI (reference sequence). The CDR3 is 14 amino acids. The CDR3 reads CASSYSGGNTEAFF.

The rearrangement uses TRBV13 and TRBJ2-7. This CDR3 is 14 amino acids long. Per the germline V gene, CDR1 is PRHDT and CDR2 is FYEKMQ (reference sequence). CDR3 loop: CASSLGQGPYEQYF.

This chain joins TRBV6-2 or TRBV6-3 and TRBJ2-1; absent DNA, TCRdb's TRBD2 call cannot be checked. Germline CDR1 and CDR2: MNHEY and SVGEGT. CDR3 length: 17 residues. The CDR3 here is CASSYQATGLVWDEQFF.

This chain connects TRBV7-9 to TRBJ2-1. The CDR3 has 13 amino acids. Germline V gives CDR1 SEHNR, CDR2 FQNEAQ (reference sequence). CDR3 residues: CASSLTVTNEQFF.

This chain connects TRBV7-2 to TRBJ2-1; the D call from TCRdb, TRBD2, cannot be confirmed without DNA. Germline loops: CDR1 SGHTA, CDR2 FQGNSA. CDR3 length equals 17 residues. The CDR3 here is CASSLAGALSSYNEQFF.

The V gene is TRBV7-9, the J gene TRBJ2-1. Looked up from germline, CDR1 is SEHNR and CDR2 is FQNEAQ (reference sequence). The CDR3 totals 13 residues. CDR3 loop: CASSLIGRDEQFF.

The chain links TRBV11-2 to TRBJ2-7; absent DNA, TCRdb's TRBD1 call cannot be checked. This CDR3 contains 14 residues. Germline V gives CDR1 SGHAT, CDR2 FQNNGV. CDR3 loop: CASRTGTGPYEQYF.

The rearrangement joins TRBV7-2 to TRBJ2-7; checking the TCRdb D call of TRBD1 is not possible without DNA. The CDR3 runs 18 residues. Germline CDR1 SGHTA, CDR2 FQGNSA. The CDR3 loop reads CASSLDYPGTGGGDEQYF.

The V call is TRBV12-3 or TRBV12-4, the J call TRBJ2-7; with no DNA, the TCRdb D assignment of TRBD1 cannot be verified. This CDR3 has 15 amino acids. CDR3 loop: CASSYLGDKAYEQYF.

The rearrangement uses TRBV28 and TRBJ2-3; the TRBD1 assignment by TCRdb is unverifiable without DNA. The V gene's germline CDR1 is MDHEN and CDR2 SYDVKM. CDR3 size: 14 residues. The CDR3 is CASSRGQPTDTQYF.

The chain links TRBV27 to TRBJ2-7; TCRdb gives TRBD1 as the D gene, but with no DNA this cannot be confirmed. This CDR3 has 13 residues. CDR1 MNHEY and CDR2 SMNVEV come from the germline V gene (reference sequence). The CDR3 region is CASTLGPQYEQYF.

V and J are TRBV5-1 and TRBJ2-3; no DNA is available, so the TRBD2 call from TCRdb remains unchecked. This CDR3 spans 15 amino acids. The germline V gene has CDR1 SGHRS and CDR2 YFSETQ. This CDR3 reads CASSSETSLTDTQYF.

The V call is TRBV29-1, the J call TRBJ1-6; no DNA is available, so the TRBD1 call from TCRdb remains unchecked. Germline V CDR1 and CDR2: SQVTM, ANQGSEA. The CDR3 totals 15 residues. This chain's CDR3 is CSVDPGVGDNSPLHF. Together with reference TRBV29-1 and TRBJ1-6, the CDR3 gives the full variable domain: SAVISQKPSRDICQRGTSLTIQCQVDSQVTMMFWYRQQPGQSLTLIATANQGSEATYESGFVIDKFPISRPNLTFSTLTVSNMSPEDSSIYLCSVDPGVGDNSPLHFGNGTRLTVT.

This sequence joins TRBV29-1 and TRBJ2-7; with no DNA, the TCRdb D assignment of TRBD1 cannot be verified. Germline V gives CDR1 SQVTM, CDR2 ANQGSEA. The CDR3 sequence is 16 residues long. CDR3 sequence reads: CSVESWVPGSSYEQYF.

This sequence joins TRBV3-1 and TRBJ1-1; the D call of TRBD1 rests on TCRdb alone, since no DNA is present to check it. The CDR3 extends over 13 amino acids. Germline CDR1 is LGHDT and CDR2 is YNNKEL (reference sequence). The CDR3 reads CASSHTGGTEAFF.

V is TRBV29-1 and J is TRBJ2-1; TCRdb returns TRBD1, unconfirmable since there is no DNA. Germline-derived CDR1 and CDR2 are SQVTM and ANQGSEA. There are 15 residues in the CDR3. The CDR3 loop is CSALTGDFSYNEQFF.

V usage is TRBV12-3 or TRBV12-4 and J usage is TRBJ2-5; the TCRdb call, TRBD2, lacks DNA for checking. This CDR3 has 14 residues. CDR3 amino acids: CASSPRVGQETQYF.

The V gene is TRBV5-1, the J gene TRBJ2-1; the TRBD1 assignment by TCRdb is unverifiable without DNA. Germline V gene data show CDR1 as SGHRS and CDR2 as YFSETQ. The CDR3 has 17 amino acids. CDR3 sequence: CASSSGAVFPTNNEQFF.

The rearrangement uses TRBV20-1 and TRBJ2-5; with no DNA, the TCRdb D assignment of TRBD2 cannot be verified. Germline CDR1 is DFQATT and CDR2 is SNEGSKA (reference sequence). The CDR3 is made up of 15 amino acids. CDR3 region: CSARDRGSGVETQYF.

CDR3 residues: CASSLWNGRGSNNEQFF. The chain links TRBV7-6 to TRBJ2-1; TCRdb's D gene call, TRBD1, goes unchecked for lack of DNA. Germline-derived CDR1 and CDR2 are SGHVS and FNYEAQ. The CDR3 is made up of 17 amino acids. Drawing the rest from reference TRBV7-6 and TRBJ2-1, the complete variable domain is GAGVSQSPRYKVTKRGQDVALRCDPISGHVSLYWYRQALGQGPEFLTYFNYEAQQDKSGLPNDRFSAERPEGSISTLTIQRTEQRDSAMYRCASSLWNGRGSNNEQFFGPGTRLTVL.

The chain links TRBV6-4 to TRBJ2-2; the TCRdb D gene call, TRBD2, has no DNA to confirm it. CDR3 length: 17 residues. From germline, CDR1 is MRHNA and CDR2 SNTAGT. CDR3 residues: CASSERPPGLNTGELFF.

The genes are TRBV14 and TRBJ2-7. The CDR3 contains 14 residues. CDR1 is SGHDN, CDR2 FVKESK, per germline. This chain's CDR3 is CASSQEIQDYEQYF.

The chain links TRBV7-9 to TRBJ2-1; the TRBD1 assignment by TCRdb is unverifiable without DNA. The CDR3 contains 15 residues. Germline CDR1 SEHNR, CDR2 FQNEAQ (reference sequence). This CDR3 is CASSLDQGIPVAQFF.

The CDR3 loop is CASSPEEGPGDYEQYF. This chain joins TRBV11-3 and TRBJ2-7; TCRdb calls TRBD2, which cannot be checked without DNA. This CDR3 has 16 residues. The germline V gene has CDR1 SGHNT and CDR2 YENEEA.

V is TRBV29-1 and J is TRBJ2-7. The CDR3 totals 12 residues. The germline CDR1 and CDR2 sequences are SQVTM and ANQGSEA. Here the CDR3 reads CSVEVGSYEQYF.

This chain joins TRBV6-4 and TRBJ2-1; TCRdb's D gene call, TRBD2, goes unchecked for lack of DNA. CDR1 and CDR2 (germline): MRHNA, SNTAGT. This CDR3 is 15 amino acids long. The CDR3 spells CASSVSSGNYNEQFF.

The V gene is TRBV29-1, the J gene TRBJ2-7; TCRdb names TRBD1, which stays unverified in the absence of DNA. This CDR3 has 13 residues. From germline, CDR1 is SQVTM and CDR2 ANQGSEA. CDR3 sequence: CSVEPPGAGEQYF.